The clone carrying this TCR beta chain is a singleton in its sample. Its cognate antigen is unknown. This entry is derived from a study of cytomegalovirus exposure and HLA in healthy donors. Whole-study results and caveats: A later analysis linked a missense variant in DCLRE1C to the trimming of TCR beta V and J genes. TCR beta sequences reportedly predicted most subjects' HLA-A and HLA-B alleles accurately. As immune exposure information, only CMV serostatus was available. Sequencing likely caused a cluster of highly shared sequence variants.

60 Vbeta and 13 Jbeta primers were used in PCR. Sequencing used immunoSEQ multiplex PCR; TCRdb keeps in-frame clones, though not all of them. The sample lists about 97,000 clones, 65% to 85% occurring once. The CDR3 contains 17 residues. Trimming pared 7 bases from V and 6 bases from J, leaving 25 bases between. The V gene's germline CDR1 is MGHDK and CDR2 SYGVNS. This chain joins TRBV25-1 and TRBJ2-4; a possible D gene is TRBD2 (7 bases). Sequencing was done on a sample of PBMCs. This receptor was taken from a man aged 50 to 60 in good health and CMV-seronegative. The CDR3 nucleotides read TGTGCCAGCACTCCGAACGCCCCACGGGGGGCTAGAAACATTCAGTACTTC. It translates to CASTPNAPRGARNIQYF.